The 14 T cell receptor beta chains listed next were all sequenced from one sample in a study of shared clonotypes between healthy human individuals. Sequenced by immunoSEQ multiplex PCR; TCRdb stores in-frame clones only, minus some. The sample holds 950,000 to 1,300,000 clones, roughly 70% seen once. The sequenced material came from memory CD4+ T cells sorted from blood. Described subset: CD45RA-negative fraction. The receptors shown here come from a man between 18 and 35 years old in good health.

This chain links TRBV12-2 with TRBJ2-3; TRBD2 was called by the table and not checked on the DNA. TRBV12-2 is flagged as a pseudogene. The CDR3 is 19 amino acids. The chain's CDR3 is CASRLGGVNSGIVADTQYF. The CDR3 DNA reads TGTGCAAGTCGCTTAGGAGGTGTGAATAGCGGGATCGTAGCAGATACGCAGTATTTT.

The chain couples TRBV18 to TRBJ1-2, with D possibly being TRBD1 (5 bases). V was pared by 3 bases and J by 6 bases, with 14 bases between. Germline CDR1 and CDR2: KGHSH and LQKENI. This CDR3 has 14 amino acids. CDR3 sequence reads: CASSPGTWGDGYTF. The CDR3 DNA follows: TGTGCCAGCTCACCCGGGACTTGGGGGGATGGCTACACCTTC.

This clone was counted between two and nine times. This sample also contains other DNA sequences that code for the same CDR3. The chain links TRBV5-6 to TRBJ2-7; unclear D gene. CDR1 and CDR2 (germline): SGHDT, YYEEEE. This CDR3 has 13 amino acids. Trimming left V 5 bases short and J 3 bases short, with 12 bases between. CDR3: CASSLGRFYEQYF. The DNA of the CDR3 is TGTGCCAGCAGTCTAGGACGTTTCTACGAGCAGTACTTC. Based on the CDR3 plus reference TRBV5-6 and TRBJ2-7, the full variable domain is DAGVTQSPTHLIKTRGQQVTLRCSPKSGHDTVSWYQQALGQGPQFIFQYYEEEERQRGNFPDRFSGHQFPNYSSELNVNALLLGDSALYLCASSLGRFYEQYFGPGTRLTVT.

With regard to this clone: In the same sample, other DNA sequences code for this CDR3. The chain is built from TRBV2 and TRBJ2-5; the D gene is possibly TRBD1 (6 bases). Germline assignment: CDR1 SNHLY and CDR2 FYNNEI. V shed 6 bases and J shed 2 bases, with 10 bases lying between them. There are 13 residues in the CDR3. The DNA for the CDR3 is TGTGCCAGCAGGAGGACAGAGCAAGAGACCCAGTACTTC. It is translated as CASRRTEQETQYF. The entire variable domain, with the rest obtained from reference TRBV2 and TRBJ2-5, is as follows: EPEVTQTPSHQVTQMGQEVILRCVPISNHLYFYWYRQILGQKVEFLVSFYNNEISEKSEIFDDQFSVERPDGSNFTLKIRSTKLEDSAMYFCASRRTEQETQYFGPGTRLLVL.

The table lists this clone with a few counts. The rearrangement links TRBV28 to TRBJ1-6; TRBD1 matches at 9 bases. Germline V lookup: CDR1 MDHEN, CDR2 SYDVKM. The ends lost 5 bases at V and 10 bases at J; junction bases unmatched: 12. The CDR3 runs 16 residues. The CDR3 protein is CASSPLRTGEGSPLHF. Here the CDR3 DNA reads TGTGCCAGCAGTCCGCTGCGGACAGGGGAAGGATCACCCCTCCACTTT.

The chain carries TRBV30 and TRBJ2-1; D might be TRBD1 or TRBD2, each matching 6 bases. V lost 2 bases, J lost 6 bases, and 23 bases lay in between. CDR1 and CDR2 (germline): GTSNPN, SVGIG (reference sequence). The CDR3 totals 17 residues. DNA of the CDR3: TGTGCCTGGAGTATCCGAAACGGGGGCAGGAGGATCAATGAGCAGTTCTTC. It translates to CAWSIRNGGRRINEQFF.

In its sample, this clone was seen once. This sequence joins TRBV11-2 and TRBJ2-1; D call uncertain. This CDR3 has 14 amino acids. The V and J ends lost 0 bases and 6 bases respectively, with 9 bases between them. The germline V gene encodes CDR1 SGHAT and CDR2 FQNNGV. The chain's CDR3 is CASSLDRRVNEQFF. The CDR3 bases are TGTGCCAGCAGCTTAGATCGACGAGTCAATGAGCAGTTCTTC.

This clone was seen a handful of times. V and J are TRBV19 and TRBJ1-2; D is perhaps TRBD1 (5 bases). CDR3 length equals 16 residues. The V and J ends lost 6 bases and 4 bases respectively, with 21 bases between them. CDR1 LNHDA and CDR2 SQIVND come from the germline V gene (reference sequence). CDR3 sequence (DNA): TGTGCCAGTAGATACGCGTCGGGGCAGCTGATCTATGGCTACACCTTC. It translates to CASRYASGQLIYGYTF.

This chain joins TRBV10-3 and TRBJ2-7; 9 bases map to TRBD1. Trimming at V came to 0 bases and at J to 2 bases, leaving 2 bases not matched to a gene. The CDR3 runs 15 residues. Germline-derived CDR1 and CDR2 are ENHRY and SYGVKD. CDR3 DNA: TGTGCCATCAGTGAGTCGACAGGGGGGACCTACGAGCAGTACTTC. This gives the protein CAISESTGGTYEQYF.

The genes are TRBV5-1 and TRBJ2-2; 10 bases map to TRBD2. Losses at the gene ends were 4 bases for V and 5 bases for J; bases not matched to a gene: 11. The CDR3 loop spans 17 amino acids. The germline gives CDR1 SGHRS, CDR2 YFSETQ. CDR3 loop: CASSHALAGASTGELFF. For the CDR3, the DNA is TGCGCCAGCAGCCATGCTCTAGCGGGAGCGTCGACCGGGGAGCTGTTTTTT.

The V and J genes are TRBV6-4 and TRBJ2-7; D is tentatively TRBD1 or TRBD2 (5 bases each). V lost 7 bases, J lost 12 bases, and 22 bases lay in between. Looked up from germline, CDR1 is MRHNA and CDR2 is SNTAGT. This CDR3 is 13 amino acids long. The CDR3 sequence is CASKPGRGKTRYF. CDR3 sequence (DNA): TGTGCCAGCAAACCGGGACGGGGAAAGACTCGGTACTTC.

The chain has TRBV4-1 and TRBJ1-4; a weak D match, TRBD1 (5 bases). The CDR3 spans 17 residues. Trimming removed 2 bases at V and 5 bases at J, with 18 bases between. Looked up from germline, CDR1 is MGHRA and CDR2 is YSYEKL. This CDR3 reads CASSQLGMGRENEKLFF. CDR3 in DNA: TGCGCCAGCAGCCAACTCGGGATGGGCAGGGAGAATGAAAAACTGTTTTTT.

V usage is TRBV2 and J usage is TRBJ2-7; 9 positions match TRBD1. The germline CDR1 and CDR2 sequences are SNHLY and FYNNEI. The CDR3 spans 14 residues. V dropped 5 bases and J dropped 6; count of bases not matched to a gene: 8. DNA for the CDR3: TGTGCCAGCAGTTACGGACAGGGGCTCGGCGAGCAGTACTTC. It encodes CASSYGQGLGEQYF.

The chain carries TRBV7-9 and TRBJ2-1, with D unresolved. The CDR3 runs 11 residues. The V gene lost 5 bases and the J gene lost 10 bases, with 9 bases spanning the gap. Germline V gene data show CDR1 as SEHNR and CDR2 as FQNEAQ (reference sequence). CDR3: CASSPRAEQFF. The CDR3 region has the DNA TGTGCCAGCAGCCCGCGCGCCGAGCAGTTCTTC.